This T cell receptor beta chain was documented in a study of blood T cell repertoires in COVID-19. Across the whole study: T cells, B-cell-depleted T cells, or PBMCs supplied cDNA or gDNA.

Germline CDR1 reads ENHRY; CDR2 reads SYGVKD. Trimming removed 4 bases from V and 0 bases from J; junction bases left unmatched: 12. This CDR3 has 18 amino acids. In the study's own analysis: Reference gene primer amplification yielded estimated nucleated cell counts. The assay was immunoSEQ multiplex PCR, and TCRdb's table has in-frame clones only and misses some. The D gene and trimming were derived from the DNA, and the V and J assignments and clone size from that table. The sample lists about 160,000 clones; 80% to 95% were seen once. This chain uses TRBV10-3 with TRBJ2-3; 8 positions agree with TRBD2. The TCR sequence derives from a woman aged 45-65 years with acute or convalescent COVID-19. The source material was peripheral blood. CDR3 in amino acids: CAISAILHRLASTDTQYF. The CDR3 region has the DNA TGTGCCATCAGTGCCATCCTCCACAGACTAGCGAGCACAGATACGCAGTATTTT.